Each of the 12 T cell receptor beta chains below was sequenced from the same sample in a study of blood T cell repertoires in COVID-19. The assay was immunoSEQ multiplex PCR, and TCRdb's table has in-frame clones only and misses some. The sample has 250,000 or so clones, roughly 91% seen once. Material for sequencing was PBMCs or T cells enriched from blood (not recorded which). Receptors were obtained from a man aged 40-49 years who had recovered from COVID-19.

The genes are TRBV10-3 and TRBJ1-5; TRBD1 is a possible D gene (6 bases). The CDR3 covers 13 residues. CDR1 ENHRY and CDR2 SYGVKD come from the germline V gene. The V end lost 7 bases, the J end lost 1 base, and 8 bases lay between the germline ends. CDR3: CAITGQSNQPQHF. CDR3 DNA sequence: TGTGCCATCACTGGACAGAGCAATCAGCCCCAGCATTTT.

V and J are TRBV7-2 and TRBJ2-5, with 7 nucleotides matching TRBD2. Germline V lookup: CDR1 SGHTA, CDR2 FQGNSA. The CDR3 is 14 residues long. The V segment lost 5 bases and the J segment 6 bases; nucleotides outside the gene matches: 9. CDR3 sequence reads: CASSLREGSKTQYF. The CDR3 DNA reads TGTGCCAGCAGCCTCAGGGAGGGTTCGAAGACCCAGTACTTC.

The rearrangement uses TRBV11-2 and TRBJ2-7, with TRBD2 identical over 13 bases. The J segment lost 1 base and the V segment lost 3 bases, leaving 9 bases of the junction unmatched. The CDR3 has 18 residues. Per germline, CDR1 SGHAT and CDR2 FQNNGV. DNA for the CDR3: TGTGCCAGCAGCTTCCAACGGACTAGCGGGAGCTCTTCCTACGAGCAGTACTTC. Protein: CASSFQRTSGSSSYEQYF.

The CDR3 spells CASRMALQSPLHF. The CDR3 nucleotides read TGTGCCAGTAGGATGGCATTACAATCACCCCTCCACTTT. This chain joins TRBV19 and TRBJ1-6, with D unresolved. The CDR3 has 13 residues. Trimming removed 6 bases at V and 10 bases at J, with 13 bases between. Germline V CDR1 and CDR2: LNHDA, SQIVND (reference sequence).

CDR3 sequence: CASSLGTSGRGNEQFF. CDR3 nucleotides: TGTGCCAGCAGCTTAGGGACTAGCGGGAGAGGCAATGAGCAGTTCTTC. The genes are TRBV7-2 and TRBJ2-1, with TRBD2 matching over 13 bases. This CDR3 contains 16 residues. V gave up 1 base and J gave up 6 bases; unmatched junction bases: 3. The V gene's germline CDR1 is SGHTA and CDR2 FQGNSA.

The chain has TRBV5-6 and TRBJ1-3; TRBD1 matches at 8 bases. Germline V gives CDR1 SGHDT, CDR2 YYEEEE. The junction had 10 bases not matched to a gene; V was cut back by 5 bases and J by 3 bases. The CDR3 spans 16 residues. The CDR3 DNA follows: TGTGCCAGCAGTTTACAGGGGGATGGTAGTGGAAACACCATATATTTT. Translated: CASSLQGDGSGNTIYF. The whole variable domain, filled in from reference TRBV5-6 and TRBJ1-3, reads DAGVTQSPTHLIKTRGQQVTLRCSPKSGHDTVSWYQQALGQGPQFIFQYYEEEERQRGNFPDRFSGHQFPNYSSELNVNALLLGDSALYLCASSLQGDGSGNTIYFGEGSWLTVV.

The genes are TRBV7-2 and TRBJ2-3; D possibly corresponds to TRBD2 (6 bases). Trimming shortened V by 8 bases and J by 2 bases, and 11 bases separated the two germline ends. This CDR3 contains 13 residues. Germline lookup yields CDR1 SGHTA and CDR2 FQGNSA. The CDR3, as DNA: TGTGCCAGCTCCCGGGGGATCACAGATACGCAGTATTTT. Amino acids: CASSRGITDTQYF.

This chain connects TRBV7-2 to TRBJ1-6, with 10 bases that match TRBD1. This CDR3 contains 16 residues. Losses at the gene ends were 3 bases for V and 7 bases for J; bases not matched to a gene: 6. CDR1 is SGHTA, CDR2 FQGNSA, per germline. The chain's CDR3 is CASSFPGTGVNSPLHF. The CDR3 DNA reads as TGTGCCAGCAGCTTCCCCGGGACAGGGGTAAATTCACCCCTCCACTTT.

The J gene is TRBJ2-7, the V gene TRBV3-1 (or the pseudogene TRBV3-2); TRBD2 matches at 11 bases. V was pared by 1 base and J by 6 bases, with 8 bases of the junction left unmatched. CDR3 size: 16 residues. CDR1 LGHDT and CDR2 YNNKEL come from the germline V gene (reference sequence). The CDR3 protein is CASSQGASGGFSEQYF. CDR3 bases: TGTGCCAGCAGCCAAGGGGCTAGCGGGGGGTTTAGCGAGCAGTACTTC.

The chain has TRBV19 and TRBJ1-1, with TRBD1 matching over 8 bases. In germline, CDR1 is LNHDA, CDR2 SQIVND (reference sequence). The CDR3 loop spans 15 amino acids. V was clipped by 5 bases and J by 2 bases; unmatched bases: 7. CDR3 amino acids: CASSPRQGKNTEAFF. The CDR3 nucleotides are TGTGCCAGTAGTCCAAGACAGGGGAAAAACACTGAAGCTTTCTTT.

The rearrangement links TRBV5-6 to TRBJ2-7, with TRBD2 as a possible D gene (6 bases). Trimming took 4 bases from V and 4 from J, leaving 24 bases between them. Germline V CDR1 and CDR2: SGHDT, YYEEEE. The CDR3 runs to 17 residues. The CDR3 DNA reads TGTGCCAGCAGCGCAACGAAAGTATTAGCGGAGTTATACGAGCAGTACTTC. Translated, it gives CASSATKVLAELYEQYF.

V is TRBV6-5 and J is TRBJ1-2; D unclear. The germline V gene has CDR1 MNHEY and CDR2 SVGAGI. Trimming cost V 0 bases and J 7 bases, with 15 bases left between them. The CDR3 covers 15 residues. This CDR3 is CASSYSSRRSGGYTF. The CDR3 DNA is TGTGCCAGCAGTTACTCGTCCAGGAGGTCAGGTGGCTACACCTTC.